These 14 T cell receptor beta chains share one sample of origin, sequenced in a study of blood T cell repertoires in COVID-19. Clones were sequenced by immunoSEQ multiplex PCR, and TCRdb holds only the in-frame ones, with some missing. The sample yields roughly 53,000 clones, about 89% seen once. The sample comprised peripheral blood. These TCRs come from an elderly woman with COVID-19, enrolled during active disease.

The rearrangement joins TRBV13 to TRBJ1-6; 11 nucleotides line up with TRBD1. The CDR3 consists of 17 residues. Germline assignment: CDR1 PRHDT and CDR2 FYEKMQ (reference sequence). V shed 2 bases, J shed 10 bases, and the junction held 10 bases outside the gene matches. The chain's CDR3 is CASSLRLGGQGESPLHF. CDR3 in DNA: TGTGCCAGCAGCTTACGGTTGGGGGGACAGGGGGAATCACCCCTCCACTTT.

This clone was seen a single time. The V and J genes are TRBV5-1 and TRBJ2-1; tentative D call: TRBD2 (7 bases). CDR1 is SGHRS and CDR2 is YFSETQ in the germline V gene. Trimming cost V 4 bases and J 7 bases, with 21 bases left between them. CDR3 size: 16 residues. CDR3 nucleotides: TGCGCCAGCAGCCCGCTTTGGGGGGGGGCCAAGAATGAGCAGTTCTTC. Translation: CASSPLWGGAKNEQFF.

The chain employs TRBV7-9 and TRBJ2-1; TRBD2 agrees at 8 bases. The germline gives CDR1 SEHNR, CDR2 FQNEAQ (reference sequence). This CDR3 has 13 residues. V was pared by 4 bases and J by 10 bases, with 6 bases of the junction left unmatched. The CDR3, as DNA: TGTGCCAGCAGCTGGGAGACTAGCGACGAGCAGTTCTTC. This codes for CASSWETSDEQFF.

This chain uses TRBV6-5 with TRBJ1-5; maybe TRBD1 (5 bases). The CDR3 length is 15 residues. Trimming left V 0 bases short and J 5 bases short, with 11 bases between. The V gene's germline CDR1 is MNHEY and CDR2 SVGAGI. The CDR3 DNA is TGTGCCAGCAGTTACTCAGACAGTCCCCATCAGCCCCAGCATTTT. Residues: CASSYSDSPHQPQHF.

This chain connects TRBV6-5 to TRBJ1-1, with D possibly being TRBD1 (6 bases). Trimming removed 4 bases at V and 1 base at J, with 10 bases between. There are 14 residues in the CDR3. CDR1 MNHEY and CDR2 SVGAGI come from the germline V gene. The CDR3 region is CASSSLTGNTEAFF. DNA of the CDR3: TGTGCCAGCAGTTCCCTGACAGGGAACACTGAAGCTTTCTTT.

This clone came up once. The V and J genes are TRBV5-1 and TRBJ1-6; D is perhaps TRBD1 (6 bases). The V end lost 1 base, the J end lost 8 bases, and 13 bases lay between the germline ends. CDR3 size: 15 residues. Germline values: CDR1 SGHRS, CDR2 YFSETQ. In nucleotides, the CDR3 is TGCGCCAGCAGCTTGATGGGGGCAGTTGATTCACCCCTCCACTTT. Amino acids: CASSLMGAVDSPLHF.

The J gene is TRBJ2-7, the V gene TRBV29-1, with 10 bases lining up with TRBD1. J was trimmed by 2 bases and V by 1 base; bases with no gene match: 8. The V gene's germline CDR1 is SQVTM and CDR2 ANQGSEA. The CDR3 spans 16 residues. CDR3 DNA sequence: TGCAGCGTTGAAGGAATCCGGGACAGGGGACCCTACGAGCAGTACTTC. This sequence encodes CSVEGIRDRGPYEQYF.

The chain has TRBV27 and TRBJ2-7; D may be TRBD2 (5 bases). V was clipped by 2 bases and J by 2 bases, with 7 bases between them. CDR1 is MNHEY, CDR2 SMNVEV, per germline (reference sequence). CDR3 length: 13 amino acids. The chain's CDR3 is CASSLQEAYEQYF. The CDR3 region has the DNA TGTGCCAGCAGTTTACAGGAGGCCTACGAGCAGTACTTC.

The chain links TRBV5-4 to TRBJ1-1; D might be TRBD1 (5 bases). The germline V gene encodes CDR1 SGHNT and CDR2 YYREEE (reference sequence). This CDR3 has 14 residues. V lost 0 bases and J 3 bases, leaving 9 bases between the germline ends. CDR3 in DNA: TGTGCCAGCAGCTTGGTAGGGGAGGACACTGAAGCTTTCTTT. It specifies CASSLVGEDTEAFF.

This clone showed up just a few times. This chain links TRBV18 with TRBJ1-3; D possibly corresponds to TRBD1 (6 bases). V was cut by 6 bases and J by 2 bases, with 14 bases left in between. Germline V gene data show CDR1 as KGHSH and CDR2 as LQKENI. CDR3 length equals 15 residues. The CDR3 DNA reads as TGTGCCAGCTCTCTTTATACAGGGACTGGAAACACCATATATTTT. Its protein product is CASSLYTGTGNTIYF.

This rearrangement joins TRBV19 to TRBJ2-7, with TRBD1 matching 8 bases. Germline V gene data show CDR1 as LNHDA and CDR2 as SQIVND (reference sequence). The CDR3 runs to 14 residues. Trimming at V came to 9 bases and at J to 3 bases, leaving 10 bases not matched to a gene. CDR3 amino acids: CASRGTGRGYEQYF. For the CDR3, the DNA is TGTGCCAGCCGAGGGACAGGCCGAGGCTACGAGCAGTACTTC.

The genes are TRBV5-8 and TRBJ1-5; 7 bases line up with TRBD1. Germline V gene data show CDR1 as SGHTS and CDR2 as YDEGEE. Trimming cost V 5 bases and J 6 bases; bases outside gene matches: 5. CDR3 length equals 13 residues. Written as DNA, the CDR3 is TGTGCCAGCAGAAGGACAGGCGGTCAGCCCCAGCATTTT. Its translation: CASRRTGGQPQHF.

The chain has TRBV13 and TRBJ1-4; 8 nucleotides match TRBD1. Looked up from germline, CDR1 is PRHDT and CDR2 is FYEKMQ (reference sequence). CDR3 length: 15 residues. J was trimmed by 6 bases and V by 5 bases; bases with no gene match: 8. In DNA, the CDR3 is TGTGCCAGCAGCCGAAAGACAGGGGAGTATGAAAAACTGTTTTTT. This translates into CASSRKTGEYEKLFF.

This sequence joins TRBV18 and TRBJ1-1, with D possibly matching TRBD1 (6 bases). V was shortened by 2 bases and J by 6 bases, with 13 bases between the two germline ends. CDR1 KGHSH and CDR2 LQKENI come from the germline V gene. The CDR3 loop spans 14 amino acids. CDR3 sequence (DNA): TGTGCCAGCTCACCAAGGGGGGGTTGGGCTGAAGCTTTCTTT. Protein sequence: CASSPRGGWAEAFF.